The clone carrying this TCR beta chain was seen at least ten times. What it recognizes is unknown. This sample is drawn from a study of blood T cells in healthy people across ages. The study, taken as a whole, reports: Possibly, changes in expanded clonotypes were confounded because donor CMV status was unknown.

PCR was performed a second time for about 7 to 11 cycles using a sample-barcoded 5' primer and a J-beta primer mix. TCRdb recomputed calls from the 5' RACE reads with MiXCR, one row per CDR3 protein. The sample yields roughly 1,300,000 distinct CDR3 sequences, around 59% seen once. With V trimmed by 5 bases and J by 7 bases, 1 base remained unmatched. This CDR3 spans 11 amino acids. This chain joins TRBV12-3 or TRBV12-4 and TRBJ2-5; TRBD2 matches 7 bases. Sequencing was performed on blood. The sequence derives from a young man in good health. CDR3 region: CASSPGGTQYF. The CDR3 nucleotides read TGTGCCAGCAGTCCGGGGGGGACCCAGTACTTC.